This T cell receptor beta chain was captured by sequencing in a study of blood T cell repertoires in COVID-19. The CDR3 is made up of 15 amino acids. Germline V CDR1 and CDR2: SGHAT, FQNNGV. The V end lost 0 bases, the J end lost 0 bases, and 6 bases lay between the germline ends. Method: immunoSEQ multiplex PCR; TCRdb's copy keeps in-frame clones and lacks some. The sample gives around 100,000 clones, 70% to 90% of which show up once; roughly 1.5% is in the top ten. The clonotype originates from a man between 35 and 55 years old with acute or convalescent COVID-19. The rearrangement joins TRBV11-2 to TRBJ2-1; possible D gene TRBD2, 6 bases. Sequencing used peripheral blood. The CDR3, as DNA: TGTGCCAGCAGCTTAGACGGGAGCTCCTACAATGAGCAGTTCTTC. Encoded protein: CASSLDGSSYNEQFF. Full variable domain (remainder filled in from reference TRBV11-2 and TRBJ2-1): EAGVAQSPRYKIIEKRQSVAFWCNPISGHATLYWYQQILGQGPKLLIQFQNNGVVDDSQLPKDRFSAERLKGVDSTLKIQPAKLEDSAVYLCASSLDGSSYNEQFFGPGTRLTVL.